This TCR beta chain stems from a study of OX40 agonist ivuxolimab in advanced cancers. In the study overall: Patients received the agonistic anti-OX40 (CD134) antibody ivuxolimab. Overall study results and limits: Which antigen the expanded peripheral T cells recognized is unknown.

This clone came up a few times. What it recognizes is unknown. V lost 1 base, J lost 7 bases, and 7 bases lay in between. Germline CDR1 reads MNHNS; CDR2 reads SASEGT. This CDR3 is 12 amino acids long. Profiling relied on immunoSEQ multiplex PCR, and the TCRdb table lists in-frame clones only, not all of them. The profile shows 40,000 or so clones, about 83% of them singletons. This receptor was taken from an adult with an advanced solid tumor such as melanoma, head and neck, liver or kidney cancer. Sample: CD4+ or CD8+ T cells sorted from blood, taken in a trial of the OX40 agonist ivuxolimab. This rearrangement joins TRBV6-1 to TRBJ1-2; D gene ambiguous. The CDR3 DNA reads TGTGCCAGCAGTGAAGGGATGGGTGGCTACACCTTC. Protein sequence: CASSEGMGGYTF.